This T cell receptor (beta chain) was observed in a study of shared clonotypes between healthy human individuals. Overall study results and limits: Sampling included only blood; tissue repertoires likely differ. Among donors, sharing of clonotypes was expected to be affected by sequencing depth.

As for this clone: Its antigen is as yet unknown.

The authors ran unsorted PBMC replicate PCRs on about 300 ng DNA, about 30,000 T cell genomes. TCRdb keeps only in-frame clones here, not all; method: immunoSEQ multiplex PCR. Among about 470,000 clones listed, around 79% were seen once. Germline V lookup: CDR1 SEHNR, CDR2 FQNEAQ (reference sequence). CDR3 length: 11 residues. The V gene lost 0 bases and the J gene lost 10 bases, with 6 bases spanning the gap. Sequenced input: PBMCs. The receptor was derived from a woman aged 40 to 49 in good health. Some clones in this sample may be carry-over from other donors' samples. V gene TRBV7-9 combines with J gene TRBJ1-1; D ambiguous. CDR3 residues: CASSLAGRAFF. CDR3 nucleotides: TGTGCCAGCAGCTTAGCAGGGAGAGCTTTCTTT.